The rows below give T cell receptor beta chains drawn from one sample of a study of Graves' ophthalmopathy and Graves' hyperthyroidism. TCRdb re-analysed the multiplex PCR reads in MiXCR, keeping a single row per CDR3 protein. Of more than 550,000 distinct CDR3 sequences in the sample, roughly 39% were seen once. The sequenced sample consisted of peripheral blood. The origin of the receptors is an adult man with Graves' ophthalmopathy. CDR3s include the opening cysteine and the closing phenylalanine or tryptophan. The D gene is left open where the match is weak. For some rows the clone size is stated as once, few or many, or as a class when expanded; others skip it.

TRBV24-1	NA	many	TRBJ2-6	CATSDRQHSGANVLTF	TGTGCCACCAGTGACCGACAGCATTCAGGGGCCAACGTCCTGACTTTC
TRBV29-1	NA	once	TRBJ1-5	CNVAYGQNQPRHF	TGCAACGTTGCGTACGGGCAGAATCAGCCCCGGCATTTT
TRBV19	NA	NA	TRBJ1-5	CASSIGDSNQPQHF	TGTGCCAGTAGTATAGGGGATAGCAATCAGCCCCAGCATTTT
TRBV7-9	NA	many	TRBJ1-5	CASSSGPGNQPQHF	TGTGCCAGCAGCTCGGGCCCTGGCAATCAGCCCCAGCATTTT
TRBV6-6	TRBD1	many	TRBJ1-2	CASSLATGWDYGYTF	TGTGCCAGCAGCTTAGCGACAGGGTGGGACTATGGCTACACCTTC
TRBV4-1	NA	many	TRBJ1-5	CASSQDGAGKKPQHF	TGCGCCAGCAGCCAAGATGGGGCAGGGAAAAAGCCCCAGCATTTT
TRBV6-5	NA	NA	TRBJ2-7	CASSYSKPGYEQYF	TGTGCCAGCAGTTACTCGAAGCCCGGGTACGAGCAGTACTTC
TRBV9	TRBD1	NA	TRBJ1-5	CASSQGQGNSNQPQHF	TGTGCCAGCTCCCAGGGACAGGGGAATAGCAATCAGCCCCAGCATTTT
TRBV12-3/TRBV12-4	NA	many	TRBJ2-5	CASSRSIDVVETQYF	TGTGCCAGCAGTCGCTCGATTGACGTTGTGGAGACCCAGTACTTC
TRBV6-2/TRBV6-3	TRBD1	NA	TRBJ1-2	CASSYSGTAYGYTF	TGTGCCAGCAGTTACTCGGGGACAGCCTATGGCTACACCTTC
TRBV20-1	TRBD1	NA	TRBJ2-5	CSATDRANQPQYF	TGCAGTGCTACCGACAGGGCGAATCAGCCCCAGTACTTC
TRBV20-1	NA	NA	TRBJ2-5	CSATLDPTRAQRGTQYF	TGCAGTGCCACGCTAGACCCAACTAGAGCACAGAGGGGGACCCAGTACTTC
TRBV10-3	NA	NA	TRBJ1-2	CAISEGPGYTF	TGTGCCATCAGTGAGGGGCCGGGCTACACCTTC
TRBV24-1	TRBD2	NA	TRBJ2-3	CATSEGRLAGAEQYF	TGTGCCACCAGTGAGGGGAGACTAGCGGGAGCCGAGCAGTACTTT
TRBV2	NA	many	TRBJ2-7	CASRGLAKEQYF	TGTGCCAGCAGGGGGTTAGCGAAAGAGCAGTACTTC
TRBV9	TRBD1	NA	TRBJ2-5	CASSVDRGGQETQYF	TGTGCCAGCAGCGTAGACAGGGGTGGCCAAGAGACCCAGTACTTC
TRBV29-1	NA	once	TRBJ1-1	CSVETENTEAFF	TGCAGCGTTGAGACGGAGAACACTGAAGCTTTCTTT
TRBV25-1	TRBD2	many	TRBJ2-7	CASKASGGVNEQYF	TGTGCCAGCAAGGCTTCGGGAGGGGTCAACGAGCAGTACTTC
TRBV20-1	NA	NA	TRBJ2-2	CSALVARQGELFF	TGCAGTGCTTTGGTGGCTAGACAGGGGGAGCTGTTTTTT
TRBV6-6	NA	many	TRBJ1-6	CASSYRQGDNSPLHF	TGTGCCAGCAGTTACCGACAAGGAGATAATTCACCCCTCCACTTT
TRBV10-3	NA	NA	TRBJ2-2	CAISEGGTGELFF	TGTGCCATCAGTGAGGGGGGCACCGGGGAGCTGTTTTTT
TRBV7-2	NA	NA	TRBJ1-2	CASSPPLKDRHSGGYTF	TGTGCCAGCAGCCCCCCCTTGAAGGACCGGCATTCCGGGGGCTACACCTTC
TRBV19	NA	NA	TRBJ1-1	CASSKTVDTEAFF	TGTGCCAGTAGCAAGACAGTTGACACTGAAGCTTTCTTT
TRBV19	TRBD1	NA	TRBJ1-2	CASSDRDRGYGYTF	TGTGCCAGTAGTGACCGGGACAGGGGCTATGGCTACACCTTC
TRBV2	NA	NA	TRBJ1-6	CASREHRTSSYNSPLHF	TGTGCCAGCAGGGAACACAGAACGAGCTCCTATAATTCACCCCTCCACTTT
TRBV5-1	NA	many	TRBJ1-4	CASRAASTNEKLFF	TGCGCCAGCAGGGCGGCCTCAACTAATGAAAAACTGTTTTTT
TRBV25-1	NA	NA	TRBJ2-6	CASRAGPEAF	TGTGCCAGCAGGGCAGGTCCTGAAGCTTTC
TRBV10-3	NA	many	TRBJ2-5	CAISDPGWETQYF	TGTGCCATCAGTGACCCCGGGTGGGAGACCCAGTACTTC
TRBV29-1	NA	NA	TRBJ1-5	CSFDSNQPQHF	TGCAGCTTCGATAGCAATCAGCCCCAGCATTTT
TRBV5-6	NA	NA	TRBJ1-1	CASSPGNNTEAFF	TGTGCCAGCAGCCCCGGGAATAACACTGAAGCTTTCTTT
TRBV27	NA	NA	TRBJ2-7	CASSIQARGGEQYF	TGTGCCAGCAGTATTCAGGCCCGGGGCGGCGAGCAGTACTTC
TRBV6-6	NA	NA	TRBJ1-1	CASSLGAGTTEAFF	TGTGCCAGCAGCTTGGGCGCAGGGACCACTGAAGCTTTCTTT
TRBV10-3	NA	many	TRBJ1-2	CASSDLAGANYGYTF	TGTGCCAGCAGTGACTTGGCGGGGGCTAACTATGGCTACACCTTC
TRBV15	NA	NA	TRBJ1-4	CATSRDLEGKLFF	TGTGCCACCAGCAGAGATCTAGAGGGGAAACTGTTTTTT
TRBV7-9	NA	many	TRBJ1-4	CASSGRPNEKLFF	TGTGCCAGCAGCGGAAGACCTAATGAAAAACTGTTTTTT
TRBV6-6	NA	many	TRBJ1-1	CASSVPVSAFF	TGTGCCAGCAGTGTTCCGGTATCCGCTTTCTTT
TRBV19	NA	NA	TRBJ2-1	CASTLRSAGFRYNEQFF	TGTGCCAGTACCCTACGTTCTGCGGGTTTTCGTTACAATGAGCAGTTCTTC
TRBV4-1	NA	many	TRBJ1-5	CASSLHGQQPQHF	TGCGCCAGCAGCCTACACGGACAGCAGCCCCAGCATTTT
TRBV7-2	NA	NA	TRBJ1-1	CASSLVAGSGATEAFF	TGTGCCAGCAGCTTAGTTGCAGGGTCTGGGGCCACTGAAGCTTTCTTT
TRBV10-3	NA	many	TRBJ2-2	CAISLRGDTGELFF	TGTGCCATCTCACTTCGGGGAGACACCGGGGAGCTGTTTTTT
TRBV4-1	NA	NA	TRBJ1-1	CASSQGGKGLNTEAFF	TGCGCCAGCAGCCAAGGCGGTAAGGGGCTGAACACTGAAGCTTTCTTT
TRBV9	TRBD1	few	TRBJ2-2	CASSEGRDRGPGELFF	TGTGCCAGCAGTGAAGGCCGGGACAGGGGTCCCGGGGAGCTGTTTTTT
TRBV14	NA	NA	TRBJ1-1	CASSSQGRTEALF	TGTGCCAGCAGCTCGCAAGGGCGCACTGAAGCTCTCTTT
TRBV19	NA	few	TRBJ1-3	CASISSWSSGNTIYF	TGTGCCAGTATAAGTTCGTGGAGCTCTGGAAACACCATATATTTT
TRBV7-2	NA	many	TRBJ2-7	CASGHRESYEQYF	TGTGCCAGCGGGCACAGGGAGTCCTACGAGCAGTACTTC
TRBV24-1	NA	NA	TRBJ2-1	CATSQTVYNEQFF	TGTGCCACCAGTCAGACAGTTTACAATGAGCAGTTCTTC
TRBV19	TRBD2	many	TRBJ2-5	CAIKGGRRETQYF	TGTGCCATCAAAGGCGGGAGGAGGGAGACCCAGTACTTC
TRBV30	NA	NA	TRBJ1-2	CAWNEVNYGYTF	TGTGCCTGGAACGAGGTTAACTATGGCTACACCTTC
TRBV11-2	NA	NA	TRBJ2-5	CASSLTVSGSQETQYF	TGTGCCAGCAGCTTAACTGTATCGGGATCTCAAGAGACCCAGTACTTC
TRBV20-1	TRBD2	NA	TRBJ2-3	CSAATSGSRDTQYF	TGCAGTGCAGCTACTAGCGGGAGTCGAGATACGCAGTATTTT
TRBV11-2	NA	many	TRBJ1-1	CASSLDLRTEAFF	TGTGCCAGCAGCTTAGATCTGAGGACTGAAGCTTTCTTT
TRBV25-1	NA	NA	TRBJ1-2	CASIRETSYTF	TGTGCCAGCATTCGGGAAACATCCTACACCTTC
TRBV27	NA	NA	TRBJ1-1	CASSTLGMNTEAFF	TGTGCCAGCAGTACCCTGGGCATGAACACTGAAGCTTTCTTT